This T cell receptor (beta chain) appears in the sequencing data of a study of identifying expanded T cells in peripheral blood. Germline V gene data show CDR1 as MGHRA and CDR2 as YSYEKL. Trimming took 3 bases from V and 2 from J, leaving 14 bases between them. The length of the CDR3 is 15 residues. The table came from immunoSEQ multiplex PCR; TCRdb's copy has only in-frame clones and leaves some out. The table includes tens of thousands of clones, 65% to 85% detected once. The sequence derives from a person between 18 and 69 years old in good health. The sample consisted of blood. The chain links TRBV4-1 to TRBJ2-7, with D tentatively TRBD1 (6 bases). The CDR3 sequence: CASSHTGHGTYEQYF. The CDR3 bases are TGCGCCAGCAGCCACACGGGACACGGTACCTACGAGCAGTACTTC.